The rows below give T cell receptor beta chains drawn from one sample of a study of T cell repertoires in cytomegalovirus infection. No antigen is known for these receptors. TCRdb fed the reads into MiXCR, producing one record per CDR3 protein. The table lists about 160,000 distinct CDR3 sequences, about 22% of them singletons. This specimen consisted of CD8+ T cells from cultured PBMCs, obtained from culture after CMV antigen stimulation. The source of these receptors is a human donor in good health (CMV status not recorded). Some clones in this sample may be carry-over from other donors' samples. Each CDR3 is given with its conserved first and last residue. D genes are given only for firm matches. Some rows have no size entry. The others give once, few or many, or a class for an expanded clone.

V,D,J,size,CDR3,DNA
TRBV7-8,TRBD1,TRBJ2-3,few,CASSFPRDRGSTDTQYF,TGTGCCAGCAGCTTTCCCCGGGACAGGGGGTCAACAGATACGCAGTATTTT
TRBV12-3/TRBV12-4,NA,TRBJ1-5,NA,CASSSDRDFDQPQHF,TGTGCCAGCAGTTCCGACAGAGATTTTGATCAGCCCCAGCATTTT
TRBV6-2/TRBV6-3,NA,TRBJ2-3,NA,CARRHHSTDTQYF,TGTGCCCGCAGACACCATTCCACAGATACGCAGTATTTT
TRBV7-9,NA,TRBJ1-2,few,CASSLDYREDYGYTF,TGTGCCAGCAGCTTAGATTACAGGGAGGACTATGGCTACACCTTC
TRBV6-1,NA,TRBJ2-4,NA,CASSEWQTIAKNIQYF,TGTGCCAGCAGTGAATGGCAAACCATAGCCAAAAACATTCAGTACTTC
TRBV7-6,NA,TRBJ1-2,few,CASSPTLGRATYGYTF,TGTGCCAGCAGCCCGACGCTGGGGCGCGCAACCTATGGCTACACCTTC
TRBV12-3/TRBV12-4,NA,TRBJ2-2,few,CASSSPSQGPRTGELFF,TGTGCCAGCAGTTCACCCTCACAGGGACCGAGGACCGGGGAGCTGTTTTTT
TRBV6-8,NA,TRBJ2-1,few,CASSYLGNEQFF,TGTGCCAGCAGTTACCTCGGCAATGAGCAGTTCTTC
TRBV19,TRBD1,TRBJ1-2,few,CASSTDRGWGYTF,TGTGCCAGTAGTACCGACAGGGGATGGGGCTACACCTTC
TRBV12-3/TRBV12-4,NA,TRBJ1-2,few,CASSFELLGYTF,TGTGCCAGCAGTTTTGAGCTCCTGGGCTACACCTTC
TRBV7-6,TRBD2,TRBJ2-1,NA,CASSSRAGGPLSEQFF,TGTGCCAGCAGCTCCCGAGCGGGGGGGCCGTTGAGTGAGCAGTTCTTC
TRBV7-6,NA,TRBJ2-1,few,CASSLQSYNEQFF,TGTGCCAGCAGCTTACAATCCTACAATGAGCAGTTCTTC